Detailed here is one TCR beta chain. The data originate from a study of shared clonotypes between healthy human individuals. V trimming: 7 bases; J trimming: 5 bases; junction bases outside the gene matches: 19. CDR1 and CDR2 (germline): MDHEN, SYDVKM. The CDR3 extends over 17 amino acids. An even split of each subset's genomic DNA across several immunoSEQ plates was performed. The protocol was immunoSEQ multiplex PCR, while the TCRdb copy is restricted to in-frame clones and leaves out a portion. The data contain some 2,100,000 clones, around 95% of them singletons. The sequencing input was naive CD4+ T cells sorted from blood. Subset reported: CD45RA+ positively selected. The rearrangement links TRBV28 to TRBJ1-2; 7 bases match TRBD1. This receptor was obtained from a man aged 18 to 30 in good health. In DNA, the CDR3 is TGTGCCAGCACCCCAATAAGTCTCGGACAGGTTCATTATGGCTACACCTTC. Its translation: CASTPISLGQVHYGYTF.